This record looks at one TCR beta chain sequence and its context. Its antigen is currently unknown. This sample is drawn from a study of STAT5B mutations in CD4+ large granular lymphocyte leukemia. Overall study results and limits: Main leukemic clonotypes were patient-specific, but 25% appeared at low frequency elsewhere. Without putative leukemic clones, patient CD4-sorted repertoires remained more clonal than healthy CD4+ repertoires.

Method: immunoSEQ multiplex PCR; TCRdb's copy keeps in-frame clones and lacks some. The profile shows roughly 32,000 clones, about 88% of them singletons. This TCR came from a human donor in good health. Sequencing was done on a sample of CD4+ T cells from blood buffy coats.

CDR3 in amino acids: CASSESRASGKETQYF. The CDR3 coding sequence is TGTGCCAGCAGTGAAAGTAGGGCTAGCGGGAAGGAGACCCAGTACTTC. V gene TRBV25-1 combines with J gene TRBJ2-5, with TRBD2 identical over 9 bases. Per the germline V gene, CDR1 is MGHDK and CDR2 is SYGVNS. CDR3 length: 16 amino acids. J gave up 5 bases and V 2 bases, and 9 bases lay outside the gene matches.